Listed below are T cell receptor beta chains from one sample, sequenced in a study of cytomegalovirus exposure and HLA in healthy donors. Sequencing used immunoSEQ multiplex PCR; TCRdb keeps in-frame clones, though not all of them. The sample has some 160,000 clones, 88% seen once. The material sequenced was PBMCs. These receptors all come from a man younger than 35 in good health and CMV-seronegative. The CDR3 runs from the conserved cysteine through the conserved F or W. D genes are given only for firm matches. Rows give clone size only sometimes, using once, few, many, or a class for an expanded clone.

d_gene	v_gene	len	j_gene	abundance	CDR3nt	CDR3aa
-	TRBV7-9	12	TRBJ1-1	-	TGTGCCAGCAGCTTAGGAGGAGCTGAAGCTTTCTTT	CASSLGGAEAFF
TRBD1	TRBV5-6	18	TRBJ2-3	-	TGTGCCAGCAGCTTAGGGGCAGGGACAGGGTCAAAGACAGATACGCAGTATTTT	CASSLGAGTGSKTDTQYF
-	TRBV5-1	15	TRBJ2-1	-	TGCGCCAGCAGCTTCAGGGGCGAGTCCTACAATGAGCAGTTCTTC	CASSFRGESYNEQFF
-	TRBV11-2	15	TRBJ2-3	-	TGTGCCAGCAGCTTAGAAGCGATTAGCACAGATACGCAGTATTTT	CASSLEAISTDTQYF
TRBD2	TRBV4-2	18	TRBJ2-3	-	TGTGCCAGCAGCCAAGGCCCGGCTAGCGGGAGGGGCACAGATACGCAGTATTTT	CASSQGPASGRGTDTQYF
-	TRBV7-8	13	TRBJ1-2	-	TGTGCCATTCATGGACTGGGAAAGGGTGGCTACACCTTC	CAIHGLGKGGYTF
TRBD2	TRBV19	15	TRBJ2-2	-	TGTGCCAGTAGTATGTCAGCGGGAAACACCGGGGAGCTGTTTTTT	CASSMSAGNTGELFF
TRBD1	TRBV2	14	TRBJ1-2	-	TGTGCCAGCAGGGGGACAGGGGGAGGATATGGCTACACCTTC	CASRGTGGGYGYTF
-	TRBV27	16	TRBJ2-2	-	TGTGCCAGCAGGGAAATGTGGGGAGGGAACACCGGGGAGCTGTTTTTT	CASREMWGGNTGELFF
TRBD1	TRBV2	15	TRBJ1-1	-	TGTGCCAGCAGCCAGACGACAGGGCGGTGGTCTGAAGCTTTCTTT	CASSQTTGRWSEAFF
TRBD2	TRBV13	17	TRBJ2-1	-	TGTGCCAGCAGGGCCAACCCGGGACTAGCGGGAAAAGGGGAGCAGTTCTTC	CASRANPGLAGKGEQFF
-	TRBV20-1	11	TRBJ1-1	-	TGCAGTGCTAGAGATATCAGGGAAACTTTCTTT	CSARDIRETFF
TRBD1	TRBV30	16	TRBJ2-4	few	TGTGCCTGGAGTGTTGGGACAGGGGGCCAGGGAAACATTCAGTACTTC	CAWSVGTGGQGNIQYF
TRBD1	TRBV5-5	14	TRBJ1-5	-	TGTGCCAGCAGCGGGACAGTTCTTGGCCAGCCCCAGCATTTT	CASSGTVLGQPQHF
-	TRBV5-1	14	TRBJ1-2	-	TGCGCCAGCAGCTTGGGCCAGGGGTTCTATGGCTACACCTTC	CASSLGQGFYGYTF
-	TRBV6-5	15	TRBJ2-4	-	TGTGCCAGCAGTACAGGACAGCTAGCCAAAAACATTCAGTACTTC	CASSTGQLAKNIQYF
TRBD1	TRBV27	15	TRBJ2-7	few	TGTGCCAGCAGTTTATACGGGACAGCTTCATACGAGCAGTACTTC	CASSLYGTASYEQYF
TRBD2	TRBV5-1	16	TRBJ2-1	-	TGCGCCAGCAGCTCCGGACTAGCCGGATCCTACAATGAGCAGTTCTTC	CASSSGLAGSYNEQFF
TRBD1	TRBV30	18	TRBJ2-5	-	TGTGCCTGGAGTGTTTCTAGACACTCCGCAGGGGGCAGGAAGACCCAGTACTTC	CAWSVSRHSAGGRKTQYF
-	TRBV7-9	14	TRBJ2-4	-	TGTGCCAGCAGCCAAACAGGGAACACAAACATTCAGTACTTC	CASSQTGNTNIQYF
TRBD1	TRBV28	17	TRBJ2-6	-	TGTGCCAGCACAGGGGGCGGGTCTTTCTCTGGGGCCAACGTCCTGACTTTC	CASTGGGSFSGANVLTF
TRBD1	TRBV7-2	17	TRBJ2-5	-	TGTGCCAGCAGCCTCCGACGCGTCGGACAGGGTTTAGAGACCCAGTACTTC	CASSLRRVGQGLETQYF
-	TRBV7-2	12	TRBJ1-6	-	TGTGCCAGCAGCGCACAGAATTCACCCCTCCACTTT	CASSAQNSPLHF
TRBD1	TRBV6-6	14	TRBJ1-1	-	TGTGCCAGCAGGCCCGGGACAGGAGGGACTGAAGCTTTCTTT	CASRPGTGGTEAFF
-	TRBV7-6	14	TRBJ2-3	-	TGTGCCAGCAGCTTACCTAGCGAGACAGATACGCAGTATTTT	CASSLPSETDTQYF
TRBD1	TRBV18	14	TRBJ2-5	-	TGTGCCAGCTCGCCCGGGACAGAAGAAGAGACCCAGTACTTC	CASSPGTEEETQYF
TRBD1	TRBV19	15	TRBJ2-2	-	TGTGCCAGTAGTATCGGACAGGGGGGAGGCGGGGAGCTGTTTTTT	CASSIGQGGGGELFF
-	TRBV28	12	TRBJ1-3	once	TGTGCCAGCACAGGCTCTGGAAACACCATATATTTT	CASTGSGNTIYF
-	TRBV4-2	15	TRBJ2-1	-	TGTGCCAGCAGCCACCCTGCGAGCTCCTACAATGAGCAGTTCTTC	CASSHPASSYNEQFF
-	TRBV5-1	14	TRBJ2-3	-	TGCGCCAGCAGCGCAGGGGATAGCACAGATACGCAGTATTTT	CASSAGDSTDTQYF
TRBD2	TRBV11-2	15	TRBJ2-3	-	TGTGCCAGCAGCGTGGGAGGGCCCGGCACAGATACGCAGTATTTT	CASSVGGPGTDTQYF
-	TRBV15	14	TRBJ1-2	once	TGTGCCACCAGCAGGATCGGGGAGGGGGGCGGCTACACCTTC	CATSRIGEGGGYTF
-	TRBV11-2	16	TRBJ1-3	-	TGTGCCAGCAGCTTAGCGCACCTAGGTGCTGGAAACACCATATATTTT	CASSLAHLGAGNTIYF
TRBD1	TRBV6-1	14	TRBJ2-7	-	TGTGCCAGCAGGGCCGACAGGGGAATGAACGAGCAGTACTTC	CASRADRGMNEQYF
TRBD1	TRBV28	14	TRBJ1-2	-	TGTGCCAGCAGACAGGACAGGTTTTTCTATGGCTACACCTTC	CASRQDRFFYGYTF
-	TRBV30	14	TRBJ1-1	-	TGTGCCTGGAGTGTATGGTGTGGAGGAACTGAAGCTTTCTTT	CAWSVWCGGTEAFF
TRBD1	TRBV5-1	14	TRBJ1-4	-	TGCGCCAGCAGCCCGGACAGGGGGCGTGAAAAACTGTTTTTT	CASSPDRGREKLFF